This T cell receptor beta chain originates from a study of T-cell reconstitution after alpha-beta-depleted transplantation in children. The TCRbeta library incorporated unique molecular identifiers. TCRdb recomputed calls from the PCR reads with MiXCR, one row per CDR3 protein. The repertoire holds about 610,000 distinct CDR3 sequences, about 10% seen once, with about 4% in the top ten. Ten or more counts support this clonotype. Trimming stripped 0 bases from V and 2 bases from J, with 9 bases between. The CDR3 is 15 amino acids. From germline, CDR1 is SGDLS and CDR2 YYNGEE. The clonotype was recovered from a human donor who donated a stem cell graft to a child with acute myeloid leukemia. J is TRBJ2-1 and V is TRBV9; D is perhaps TRBD1 or TRBD2 (5 bases each). The sequenced sample was PBMCs from the stem cell graft donor, obtained from the stem cell graft. CDR3 sequence (DNA): TGTGCCAGCAGCGTAGCGGGGCAAACCTACAATGAGCAGTTCTTC. It yields the protein CASSVAGQTYNEQFF.